The rows below give T cell receptor beta chains drawn from one sample of a study of monozygotic twins with inflammatory bowel disease. One entry per CDR3 protein, without DNA, is what TCRdb gives after re-calling the 5' RACE reads. There are 310,000 or so distinct CDR3 sequences in the sample, with around 2% held by the top ten. Source material: blood. The receptors originated from a human donor with ulcerative colitis or Crohn's disease, or a healthy co-twin of an affected twin (not recorded which). The CDR3 runs from the conserved cysteine through the conserved F or W.

len	v_gene	j_gene	CDR3aa
14	TRBV20-1	TRBJ1-2	CSVPAGVQTYGYTF
15	TRBV5-6	TRBJ2-5	CASSPAGLASETQYF
18	TRBV5-1	TRBJ2-1	CASSFKRDLSGGYNEQFF
15	TRBV12-3/TRBV12-4	TRBJ2-7	CASTTIQGFTYEQYF
11	TRBV10-3	TRBJ2-3	CAISATDTQYF
16	TRBV7-2	TRBJ2-1	CASSLRWSGTYNEQFF
14	TRBV7-8	TRBJ1-3	CASSLRGLGNTIYF
14	TRBV12-3/TRBV12-4	TRBJ2-6	CASRTGVGANVLTF
14	TRBV4-3	TRBJ2-2	CASSYRANTGELFF
17	TRBV4-3	TRBJ1-4	CASSQDAGGASNEKLFF
13	TRBV20-1	TRBJ1-5	CSARGISNQPQHF
14	TRBV5-1	TRBJ2-1	CASRRGGGDNEQFF
16	TRBV20-1	TRBJ2-3	CSASGYLGRAGDTQYF
14	TRBV3-1	TRBJ2-1	CASSQGGSGREQFF
14	TRBV7-2	TRBJ1-2	CASSLGSGSYGYTF
15	TRBV10-3	TRBJ2-7	CAICSPGQGAYEQYF
15	TRBV20-1	TRBJ1-6	CSASPRQVLNSPLHF
15	TRBV7-8	TRBJ2-7	CASSPGEGVSYEQYF
15	TRBV4-3	TRBJ1-6	CASSLNGQHNSPLHF
15	TRBV2	TRBJ2-1	CASSDSGASYNEQFF
15	TRBV6-5	TRBJ2-1	CASSYSGTGPNEQFF
16	TRBV19	TRBJ1-1	CASRGRTAPMNTEAFF
13	TRBV5-1	TRBJ1-5	CASTQGARQPQHF
15	TRBV6-5	TRBJ2-3	CASSYSGGQRNTQYF
17	TRBV7-9	TRBJ1-1	CASSSRAISLMNTEAFF
16	TRBV12-3/TRBV12-4	TRBJ1-6	CASSLGTGPHNSPLHF
13	TRBV20-1	TRBJ1-5	CSASRLGGQPQHF
13	TRBV21-1	TRBJ2-7	CAIRMGQGYEQYF
16	TRBV5-4	TRBJ2-1	CASSLGSSGTYNEQFF
15	TRBV18	TRBJ2-7	CASSPEGVVLNEQYF
17	TRBV20-1	TRBJ1-5	CSARDSFGGHARQPQHF
19	TRBV11-2	TRBJ2-2	CASSTGRRASSGSTGELFF
15	TRBV7-2	TRBJ2-7	CASSSDSGGNYEQYF
16	TRBV11-2	TRBJ1-6	CASSPTEDRGTSPLHF
15	TRBV2	TRBJ2-7	CASSDVFSRLYEQYF
14	TRBV10-3	TRBJ2-7	CAIRSTGSSYEQYF
11	TRBV4-1	TRBJ2-1	CASSQDWGQFF
16	TRBV20-1	TRBJ2-5	CSARGVKGRVGETQYF
14	TRBV7-6	TRBJ2-3	CASSLELIPDTQYF
15	TRBV2	TRBJ1-1	CASRPKGGEGTEAFF
19	TRBV11-1	TRBJ2-6	CASSPLGGTGGTGANVLTF
12	TRBV5-6	TRBJ2-5	CASSLESVTHYF
14	TRBV6-2/TRBV6-3	TRBJ2-2	CASRRAGDTGELFF
15	TRBV5-4	TRBJ2-4	CASSLGGQAKNIQYF
15	TRBV5-1	TRBJ2-3	CASSLGVGESDTQYF
15	TRBV29-1	TRBJ2-1	CSVEVTGSSYNEQFF
13	TRBV28	TRBJ2-1	CANAGGGHNEQFF
16	TRBV15	TRBJ2-1	CATSRYRGGSYNEQFF
14	TRBV6-2/TRBV6-3	TRBJ1-5	CASRDGLRDQPQHF
14	TRBV5-1	TRBJ1-1	CASSLSGLDTEAFF
14	TRBV20-1	TRBJ2-7	CSARAGTVYYEQYF
13	TRBV5-1	TRBJ2-3	CASSHDRLDTQYF
13	TRBV7-2	TRBJ2-3	CASSMGQGDTQYF
14	TRBV6-1	TRBJ2-5	CASSGTSGRETQYF
16	TRBV24-1	TRBJ2-1	CATSRGGGVAYNEQFF
12	TRBV7-7	TRBJ1-1	CASSLEDTEAFF
17	TRBV6-1	TRBJ1-2	CASSESARDPWGYGYTF
13	TRBV20-1	TRBJ2-3	CSAPGRSTDTQYF
15	TRBV27	TRBJ2-7	CASSPLGINFYEQYF